These T cell receptor beta chains were read from a single sample in a study of Graves' ophthalmopathy and Graves' hyperthyroidism. TCRdb used MiXCR to reprocess the multiplex PCR reads, holding one entry per CDR3 protein. The table shows approximately 1.2 million distinct CDR3 sequences, with roughly two fifths occurring only once. Material for sequencing was peripheral blood or thyroid tissue (not recorded which). The receptors derive from an adult man with Graves' hyperthyroidism. CDR3s include the opening cysteine and the closing phenylalanine or tryptophan. D genes are given only for firm matches. Not all rows give a size; the values are once, few, many and, for expanded clones, a class.

.	few	TRBV9	14	TRBJ2-7	CASSVKGRADEQYF	TGTGCCAGCAGCGTAAAGGGCAGGGCAGACGAGCAGTACTTC
.	.	TRBV6-4	17	TRBJ1-2	CASRPPRGRSPRDGYTF	TGTGCCAGCAGGCCCCCCCGGGGGAGGTCTCCCAGAGATGGCTACACCTTC
.	many	TRBV5-6	14	TRBJ2-5	CASSLGSIQETQYF	TGTGCCAGCAGCTTGGGTTCGATACAAGAGACCCAGTACTTC
.	.	TRBV5-4	16	TRBJ2-5	CASSLIGTTRAETQYF	TGTGCCAGCAGCTTAATAGGGACGACTAGAGCGGAGACCCAGTACTTC
.	.	TRBV25-1	15	TRBJ2-5	CASSEFPGTQETQYF	TGTGCCAGCAGTGAATTCCCGGGGACGCAAGAGACCCAGTACTTC
TRBD1	many	TRBV12-3/TRBV12-4	13	TRBJ1-1	CASGGGMNTEAFF	TGTGCCAGCGGAGGGGGCATGAACACTGAAGCTTTCTTT
TRBD1	.	TRBV6-1	14	TRBJ1-2	CASSGRQGYDGYTF	TGTGCCAGCAGTGGAAGACAGGGATATGATGGCTACACCTTC
TRBD1	.	TRBV2	16	TRBJ2-3	CASSGLDRGNTDTQYF	TGTGCCAGCAGTGGACTCGACAGGGGAAACACAGATACGCAGTATTTT
.	few	TRBV4-1	16	TRBJ1-5	CASSQEKEQSNQPQHF	TGCGCCAGCAGCCAAGAAAAAGAACAGAGCAATCAGCCCCAGCATTTT
.	many	TRBV24-1	13	TRBJ2-5	CATSDRRRETQYF	TGTGCCACCAGTGATCGACGGAGGGAGACCCAGTACTTC
.	.	TRBV19	16	TRBJ1-2	CASSIMREQWSYGYTF	TGTGCCAGTAGTATCATGAGGGAACAATGGAGCTATGGCTACACCTTC
TRBD1	.	TRBV10-3	11	TRBJ1-5	CADRGPQPQHF	TGTGCCGACAGGGGCCCCCAGCCCCAGCATTTT
TRBD1	.	TRBV20-1	16	TRBJ1-5	CSAPDPGTGGAQPQHF	TGCAGTGCTCCAGACCCCGGGACAGGGGGCGCTCAGCCCCAGCATTTT